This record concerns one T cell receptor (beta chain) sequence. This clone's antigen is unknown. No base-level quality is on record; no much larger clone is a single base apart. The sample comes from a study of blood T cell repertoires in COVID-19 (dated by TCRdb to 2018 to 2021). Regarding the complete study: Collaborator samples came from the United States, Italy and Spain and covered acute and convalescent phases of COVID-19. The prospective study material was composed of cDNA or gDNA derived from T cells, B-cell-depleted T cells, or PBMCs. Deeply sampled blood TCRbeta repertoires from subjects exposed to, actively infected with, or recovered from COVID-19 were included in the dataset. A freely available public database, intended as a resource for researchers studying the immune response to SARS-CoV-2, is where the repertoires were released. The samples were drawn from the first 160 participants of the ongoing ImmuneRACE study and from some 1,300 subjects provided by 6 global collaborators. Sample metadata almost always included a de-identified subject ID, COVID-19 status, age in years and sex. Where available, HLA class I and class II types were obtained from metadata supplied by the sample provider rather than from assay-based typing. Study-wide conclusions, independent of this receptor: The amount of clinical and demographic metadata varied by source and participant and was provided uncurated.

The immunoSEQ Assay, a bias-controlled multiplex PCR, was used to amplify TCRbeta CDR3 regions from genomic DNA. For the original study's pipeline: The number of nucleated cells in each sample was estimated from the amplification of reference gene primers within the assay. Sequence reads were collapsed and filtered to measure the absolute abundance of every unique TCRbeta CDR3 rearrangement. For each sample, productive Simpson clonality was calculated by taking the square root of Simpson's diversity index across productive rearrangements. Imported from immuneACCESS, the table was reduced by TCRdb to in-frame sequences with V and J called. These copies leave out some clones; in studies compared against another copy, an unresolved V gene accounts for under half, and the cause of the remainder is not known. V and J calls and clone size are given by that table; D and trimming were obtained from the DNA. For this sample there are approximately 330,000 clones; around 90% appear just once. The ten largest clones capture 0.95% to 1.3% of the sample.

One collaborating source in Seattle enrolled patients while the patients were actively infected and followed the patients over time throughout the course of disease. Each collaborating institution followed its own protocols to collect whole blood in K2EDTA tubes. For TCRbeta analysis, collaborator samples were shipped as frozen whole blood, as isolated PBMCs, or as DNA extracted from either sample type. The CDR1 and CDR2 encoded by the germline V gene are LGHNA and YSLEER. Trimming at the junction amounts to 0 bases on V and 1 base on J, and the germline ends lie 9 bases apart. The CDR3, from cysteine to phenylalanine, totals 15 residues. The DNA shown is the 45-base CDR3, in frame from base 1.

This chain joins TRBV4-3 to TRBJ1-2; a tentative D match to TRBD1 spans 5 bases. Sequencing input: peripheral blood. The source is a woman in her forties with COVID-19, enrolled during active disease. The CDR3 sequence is CASSQDWGVNYGYTF. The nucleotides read TGCGCCAGCAGCCAAGATTGGGGGGTTAACTATGGCTACACCTTC.